These 9 T cell receptor beta chains were all obtained from the same sample, sequenced in a study of Graves' ophthalmopathy and Graves' hyperthyroidism. RNA transcripts were the source from which TCR beta CDR3 regions were amplified. First-round RT-PCR employed HTBI primers, with a second-round multiplex PCR after it. TCRdb fed the multiplex PCR reads into MiXCR, producing one record per CDR3 protein. The sample has approximately 1.2 million distinct CDR3 sequences, roughly 35% seen once. Sequencing was performed on peripheral blood or thyroid tissue (not recorded which). The receptors come from an adult man with Graves' hyperthyroidism.

This clonotype came up many times. The rearrangement uses TRBV25-1 and TRBJ2-2; D is undetermined. The CDR3 is 14 residues long. Germline CDR1 reads MGHDK; CDR2 reads SYGVNS. Trimming removed 6 bases at V and 1 base at J, with 9 bases between. In DNA form, the CDR3 reads TGTGCCAGCAGGCCAACGGGGAACACCGGGGAGCTGTTTTTT. Its protein product is CASRPTGNTGELFF.

In the case of this clonotype: At one of its ends the junction is not consistent with the germline gene, which may arise from a read error. V usage is TRBV25-1 and J usage is TRBJ2-1, with 8 bases matching TRBD2. Germline loops: CDR1 MGHDK, CDR2 SYGVNS. There are 14 residues in the CDR3. The CDR3 region is CASSQGLVYNEQFF. CDR3 nucleotides: TGTGCCAGCAGCCAGGGACTAGTCTACAATGAGCAGTTTTTC.

V and J are TRBV12-3 or TRBV12-4 and TRBJ1-2, with D uncertain. CDR3 length: 12 amino acids. V lost 3 bases to trimming and J lost 6 bases, with 8 bases between them. The CDR3, as DNA: TGTGCCAGCAGTTTGTGGGTAAATGGCTACACCTTC. This gives the protein CASSLWVNGYTF.

With regard to this clonotype: A much more abundant neighbour one base away suggests this may be a read error. V usage is TRBV7-9 and J usage is TRBJ1-2; TRBD1 matches 8 bases. Trimming removed 6 bases from V and 7 bases from J; junction bases left unmatched: 10. The CDR3 extends over 14 amino acids. Germline-derived CDR1 and CDR2 are SEHNR and FQNEAQ (reference sequence). This CDR3 reads CASSETGATLGYTF. CDR3 nucleotides: TGTGCCAGCAGTGAGACAGGGGCGACTCTTGGCTACACCTTC.

The chain employs TRBV9 and TRBJ2-2; 10 bases align to TRBD1. The V gene's germline CDR1 is SGDLS and CDR2 YYNGEE. Trimming took 3 bases from V and 0 from J; bases not matched to a gene: 11. The length of the CDR3 is 19 residues. CDR3 in amino acids: CASSGSGTGDQPNTGELFF. DNA of the CDR3: TGTGCCAGCAGCGGTAGCGGGACAGGGGACCAACCGAACACCGGGGAGCTGTTTTTT.

The gene calls are TRBV9 and TRBJ1-2, with 12 bases identical to TRBD1. The CDR3 has 16 residues. CDR1 and CDR2 from the germline V gene are SGDLS and YYNGEE. Trimming removed 5 bases from V and 4 bases from J; junction bases left unmatched: 9. CDR3 in amino acids: CASSSGTGGAGYGYTF. The CDR3 DNA reads as TGTGCCAGCAGTTCCGGGACAGGGGGCGCCGGCTATGGCTACACCTTC.

This chain uses TRBV2 with TRBJ2-7; tentative D call: TRBD1 (5 bases). In germline, CDR1 is SNHLY, CDR2 FYNNEI. The V end lost 6 bases, the J end lost 6 bases, and 18 bases lay between the germline ends. The CDR3 runs 14 residues. The CDR3 region has the DNA TGTGCCAGCAGCACAGACAGAATCTACGCCGAGCAGTACTTC. Translation gives CASSTDRIYAEQYF.

This clonotype was detected only a few times. A read error may explain this, as a much larger clone is one base away. The chain uses TRBV29-1 and TRBJ2-5; 7 nucleotides align to TRBD1. The CDR3 runs 12 residues. The J segment lost 1 base and the V segment lost 5 bases, leaving 1 base of the junction unmatched. Germline V gene data show CDR1 as SQVTM and CDR2 as ANQGSEA. The CDR3 DNA reads as TGCAGCGTTTGGGACAGCCAAGAGACCCAGTACTTC. Its translation is CSVWDSQETQYF.

The J gene is TRBJ2-7, the V gene TRBV7-9, with D perhaps TRBD1 (6 bases). The CDR3 totals 14 residues. V was shortened by 5 bases and J by 3 bases, with 14 bases between the two germline ends. Germline V CDR1 and CDR2: SEHNR, FQNEAQ (reference sequence). The CDR3 region has the DNA TGTGCCAGCAGCAGCACAGGGAGCGTCTACGAGCAGTACTTC. It codes for CASSSTGSVYEQYF.